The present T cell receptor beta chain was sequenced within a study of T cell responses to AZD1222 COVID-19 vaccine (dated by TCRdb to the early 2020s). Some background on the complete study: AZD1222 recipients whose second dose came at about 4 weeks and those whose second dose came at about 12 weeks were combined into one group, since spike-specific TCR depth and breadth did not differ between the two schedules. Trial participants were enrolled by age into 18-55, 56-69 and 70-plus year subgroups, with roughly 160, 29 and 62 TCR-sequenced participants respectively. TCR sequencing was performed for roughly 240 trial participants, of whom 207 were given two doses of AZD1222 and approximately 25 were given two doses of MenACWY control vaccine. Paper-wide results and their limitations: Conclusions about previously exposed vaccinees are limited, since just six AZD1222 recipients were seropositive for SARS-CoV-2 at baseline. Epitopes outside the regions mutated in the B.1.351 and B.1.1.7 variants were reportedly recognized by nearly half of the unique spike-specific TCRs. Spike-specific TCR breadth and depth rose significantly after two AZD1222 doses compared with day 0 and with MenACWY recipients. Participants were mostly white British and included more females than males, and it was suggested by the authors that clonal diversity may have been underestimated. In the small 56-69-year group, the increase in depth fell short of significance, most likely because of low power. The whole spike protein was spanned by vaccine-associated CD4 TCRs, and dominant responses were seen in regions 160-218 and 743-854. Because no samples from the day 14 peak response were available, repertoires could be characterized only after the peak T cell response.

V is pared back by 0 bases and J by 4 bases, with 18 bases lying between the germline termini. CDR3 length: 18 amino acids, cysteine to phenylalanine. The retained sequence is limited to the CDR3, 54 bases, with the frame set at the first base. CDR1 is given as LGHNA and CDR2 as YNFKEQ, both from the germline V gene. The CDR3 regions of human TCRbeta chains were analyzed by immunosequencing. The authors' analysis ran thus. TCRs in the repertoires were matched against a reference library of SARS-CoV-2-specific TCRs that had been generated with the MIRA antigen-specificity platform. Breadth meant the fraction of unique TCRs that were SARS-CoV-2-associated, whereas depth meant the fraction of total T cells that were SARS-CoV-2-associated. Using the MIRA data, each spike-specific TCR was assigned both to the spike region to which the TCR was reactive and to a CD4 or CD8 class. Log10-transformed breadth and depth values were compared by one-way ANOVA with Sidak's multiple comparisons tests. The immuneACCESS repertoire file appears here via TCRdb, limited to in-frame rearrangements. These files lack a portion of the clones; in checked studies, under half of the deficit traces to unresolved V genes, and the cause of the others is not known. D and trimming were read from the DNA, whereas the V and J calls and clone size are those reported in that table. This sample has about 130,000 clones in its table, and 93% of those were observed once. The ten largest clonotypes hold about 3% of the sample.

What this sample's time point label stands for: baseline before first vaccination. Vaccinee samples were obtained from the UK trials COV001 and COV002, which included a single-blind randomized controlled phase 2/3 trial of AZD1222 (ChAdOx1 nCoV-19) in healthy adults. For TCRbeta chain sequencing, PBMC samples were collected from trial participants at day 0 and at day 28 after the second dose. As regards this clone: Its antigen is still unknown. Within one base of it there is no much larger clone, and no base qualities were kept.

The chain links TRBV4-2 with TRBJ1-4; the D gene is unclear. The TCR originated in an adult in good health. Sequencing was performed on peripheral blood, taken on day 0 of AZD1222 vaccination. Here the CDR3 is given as CASSQEFTAASINEKLFF. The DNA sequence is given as TGTGCCAGCAGCCAAGAATTTACGGCGGCGTCTATTAATGAAAAACTGTTTTTT.